These 30 T cell receptor beta chains were all obtained from the same sample, sequenced in a study of cytomegalovirus exposure and HLA in healthy donors. The repertoire was sequenced with immunoSEQ multiplex PCR; TCRdb's copy has only in-frame clones and lacks some. This table holds 200,000 to 300,000 clones, 70% to 90% found once. Material: PBMCs. The receptor set was obtained from a woman aged 25 to 45 in good health and CMV-seropositive.

The CDR3 nucleotides read TGCGCCAGCAGTAACAGACGAAATGAAAAACTGTTTTTT. Translated, it gives CASSNRRNEKLFF. V gene TRBV23-1 combines with J gene TRBJ1-4; D ambiguous. TRBV23-1 is an ORF, with its function uncertain. Trimming took off 5 bases at V and 5 bases at J, with 9 bases between the two ends. The CDR3 runs to 13 residues.

This clone was seen once. V and J are TRBV5-4 and TRBJ1-4; the match to TRBD1 covers 8 bases. J gave up 8 bases and V 4 bases, and 7 bases lay outside the gene matches. Germline CDR1 reads SGHNT; CDR2 reads YYREEE (reference sequence). The CDR3 is made up of 14 amino acids. The CDR3 DNA sequence: TGTGCCAGCAGCCGGGACAGGAGGGAGGAAAAACTGTTTTTT. It codes for CASSRDRREEKLFF.

The gene calls are TRBV11-1 and TRBJ1-2; 8 bases line up with TRBD1. V was clipped by 2 bases and J by 6 bases; unmatched bases: 5. CDR3 length: 14 amino acids. The germline V gene has CDR1 SGHAT and CDR2 FQDESV (reference sequence). CDR3 coding DNA: TGTGCCAGCAGCTTAAACAGGGGGTCTGATGGCTACACCTTC. Translation: CASSLNRGSDGYTF. Combining the CDR3 with reference TRBV11-1 and TRBJ1-2 gives the whole variable domain EAEVAQSPRYKITEKSQAVAFWCDPISGHATLYWYRQILGQGPELLVQFQDESVVDDSQLPKDRFSAERLKGVDSTLKIQPAELGDSAMYLCASSLNRGSDGYTFGSGTRLTVV.

The V call is TRBV7-2, the J call TRBJ2-1, with a possible D match to TRBD2 (5 bases). Per germline, CDR1 SGHTA and CDR2 FQGNSA. The CDR3 loop spans 15 amino acids. Trimming removed 3 bases at V and 5 bases at J, with 14 bases between. The chain's CDR3 is CASSFYGIMDNEQFF. CDR3 coding DNA: TGTGCCAGCAGCTTCTACGGGATAATGGACAATGAGCAGTTCTTC.

This sequence joins TRBV18 and TRBJ2-1; D is undetermined. The ends were cut back, 4 bases at V and 4 bases at J, with 8 bases in the middle. The CDR3 spans 13 residues. Germline V gives CDR1 KGHSH, CDR2 LQKENI. CDR3 sequence: CASSLPSYNEQFF. The CDR3 nucleotides read TGTGCCAGCTCACTCCCCAGTTACAATGAGCAGTTCTTC.

CDR3 loop: CASSSSGRVDTQYF. The CDR3 region has the DNA TGTGCCAGCAGCTCCAGCGGGAGAGTCGATACGCAGTATTTT. This chain links TRBV7-6 with TRBJ2-3; TRBD2 matches 8 bases. The CDR3 length is 14 residues. Trimming removed 4 bases from V and 6 bases from J; junction bases left unmatched: 6. Germline values: CDR1 SGHVS, CDR2 FNYEAQ.

The table lists this clone with a count of one. This chain joins TRBV5-1 and TRBJ2-1; a weak D match, TRBD2 (5 bases). V was clipped by 3 bases and J by 9 bases, with 13 bases between them. CDR1 and CDR2 (germline): SGHRS, YFSETQ. This CDR3 region has 13 residues. As DNA, the CDR3 is TGCGCCAGCAGCTCTATCGGGCGGGTTGAGCAGTTCTTC. This gives the protein CASSSIGRVEQFF.

V gene TRBV27 combines with J gene TRBJ2-3, with D hard to call. The V gene lost 5 bases and the J gene lost 2 bases, with 11 bases spanning the gap. The CDR3 runs to 14 residues. Germline-derived CDR1 and CDR2 are MNHEY and SMNVEV (reference sequence). The CDR3 region is CASSPTEPTDTQYF. The CDR3, as DNA: TGTGCCAGCAGTCCGACTGAGCCCACAGATACGCAGTATTTT.

V usage is TRBV28 and J usage is TRBJ1-1, with D possibly matching TRBD1 (5 bases). Per the germline V gene, CDR1 is MDHEN and CDR2 is SYDVKM. The CDR3 has 16 amino acids. Trimming removed 6 bases from V and 10 bases from J, with 27 bases in between. CDR3 loop: CASSLLRGGARSVAFF. As DNA, the CDR3 is TGTGCCAGCAGCCTTTTAAGGGGTGGGGCCCGGAGCGTAGCTTTCTTT.

V usage is TRBV28 and J usage is TRBJ2-1, with D maybe TRBD2 (6 bases). CDR3 length equals 16 residues. Germline CDR1 reads MDHEN; CDR2 reads SYDVKM. V lost 5 bases, J lost 4 bases, and 18 bases lay in between. The CDR3 here is CASSGLSGLLYNEQFF. The CDR3 DNA is TGTGCCAGCAGTGGACTTAGCGGACTACTTTACAATGAGCAGTTCTTC.

This chain joins TRBV30 and TRBJ2-3; TRBD2 might be the D (6 bases). The germline gives CDR1 GTSNPN, CDR2 SVGIG (reference sequence). Trimming removed 7 bases from V and 2 bases from J, with 13 bases in between. The CDR3 consists of 13 residues. The CDR3 DNA is TGTGCCTTGAATAGCGGAGACACAGATACGCAGTATTTT. The encoded protein is CALNSGDTDTQYF.

A remark on this clone: Other DNA sequences in this sample translate to the same CDR3. The chain carries TRBV29-1 and TRBJ2-7, with 9 bases fitting TRBD2. V gave up 4 bases and J gave up 4 bases; unmatched junction bases: 2. The CDR3 is 12 residues long. Germline V gives CDR1 SQVTM, CDR2 ANQGSEA. For the CDR3, the DNA is TGCAGCGTTGGGCGGGAGGGGTACGAGCAGTACTTC. Residues: CSVGREGYEQYF.

V is TRBV18 and J is TRBJ1-2; no clear D gene. The ends were cut back, 0 bases at V and 8 bases at J, with 10 bases in the middle. The CDR3 length is 13 residues. Per germline, CDR1 KGHSH and CDR2 LQKENI. In nucleotides, the CDR3 is TGTGCCAGCTCACCACCGGTGAGCCACGGCTACACCTTC. Encoded protein: CASSPPVSHGYTF.

A remark on this clone: Within the sample, other DNA sequences also encode this same CDR3. The V and J genes are TRBV11-2 and TRBJ2-7; weak D call: TRBD2 (5 bases). The germline CDR1 and CDR2 sequences are SGHAT and FQNNGV. Between the trimmed V and J ends, which lost 1 base and 1 base, there was a span of 5 bases. This CDR3 contains 13 residues. The CDR3 region is CASSLAGSYEQYF. For the CDR3, the DNA is TGTGCCAGCAGCTTAGCGGGGTCCTACGAGCAGTACTTC.

This chain joins TRBV7-9 and TRBJ1-1; 10 bases are shared with TRBD1. The germline V gene has CDR1 SEHNR and CDR2 FQNEAQ (reference sequence). The CDR3 length is 15 residues. The junction had 6 bases not matched to a gene; V was cut back by 5 bases and J by 3 bases. CDR3 in amino acids: CASSARQGADTEAFF. The CDR3 nucleotides are TGTGCCAGCAGCGCTAGACAGGGGGCAGACACTGAAGCTTTCTTT.

The chain links TRBV19 to TRBJ2-6, with TRBD2 as a possible D gene (5 bases). The ends were cut back, 6 bases at V and 0 bases at J, with 15 bases in the middle. The CDR3 spans 17 residues. Germline loops: CDR1 LNHDA, CDR2 SQIVND (reference sequence). DNA for the CDR3: TGTGCCAGTAGCCACTCCGGGGATCTCTCTGGGGCCAACGTCCTGACTTTC. Its translation is CASSHSGDLSGANVLTF.

The chain has TRBV5-1 and TRBJ1-4; TRBD1 matches 8 bases. The CDR3 contains 16 residues. Trimming at V came to 4 bases and at J to 4 bases, leaving 9 bases not matched to a gene. Germline CDR1 and CDR2: SGHRS and YFSETQ. In nucleotides, the CDR3 is TGCGCCAGCAGCATAGAAGGACAGGGCGATAATGAAAAACTGTTTTTT. It translates to CASSIEGQGDNEKLFF. Based on the CDR3 plus reference TRBV5-1 and TRBJ1-4, the full variable domain is KAGVTQTPRYLIKTRGQQVTLSCSPISGHRSVSWYQQTPGQGLQFLFEYFSETQRNKGNFPGRFSGRQFSNSRSEMNVSTLELGDSALYLCASSIEGQGDNEKLFFGSGTQLSVL.

The rearrangement joins TRBV28 to TRBJ1-5; TRBD1 matches 7 bases. V lost 2 bases to trimming and J lost 6 bases; unmatched junction nucleotides: 7. Germline CDR1 MDHEN, CDR2 SYDVKM. The CDR3 sequence is 15 residues long. In nucleotides, the CDR3 is TGTGCCAGCAGTTTACAGGACAGGCGGAGTCAGCCCCAGCATTTT. This gives the protein CASSLQDRRSQPQHF.

This clone came up a few times. V gene TRBV11-2 combines with J gene TRBJ2-1; TRBD2 matches at 7 bases. Germline loops: CDR1 SGHAT, CDR2 FQNNGV. The CDR3 loop spans 12 amino acids. Trimming removed 1 base from V and 16 bases from J; junction bases left unmatched: 7. In DNA, the CDR3 is TGTGCCAGCAGCTTAGGGGCGGGAGACGGCTTCTTC. It encodes CASSLGAGDGFF.

The chain recombines TRBV7-2 with TRBJ2-7, with TRBD2 identical over 8 bases. CDR3 length: 18 amino acids. The V and J ends lost 1 base and 0 bases, in that order; junction bases with no gene match: 11. Germline CDR1 is SGHTA and CDR2 is FQGNSA. The chain's CDR3 is CASSLGSGGRTLSYEQYF. The DNA of the CDR3 is TGTGCCAGCAGCTTAGGTTCTGGCGGGAGGACCCTCTCCTACGAGCAGTACTTC.

This clone has only a few counts. The chain carries TRBV2 and TRBJ1-1; no clear D gene. This CDR3 spans 12 amino acids. The V gene lost 10 bases and the J gene lost 1 base, with 10 bases spanning the gap. The germline gives CDR1 SNHLY, CDR2 FYNNEI. DNA for the CDR3: TGTGCCAAGAGGGAGGAGAACACTGAAGCTTTCTTT. It encodes CAKREENTEAFF.

Remarks on this clone: The identical CDR3 is also encoded by other nucleotide sequences in the sample. The chain uses TRBV6-1 and TRBJ2-3; possible D gene TRBD2, 5 bases. The CDR3 length is 14 residues. Germline V lookup: CDR1 MNHNS, CDR2 SASEGT. Trimming shortened V by 6 bases and J by 5 bases, and 15 bases separated the two germline ends. The DNA of the CDR3 is TGTGCCAGCAGGCCTGGGGAGATGAGAGATACGCAGTATTTT. Its protein product is CASRPGEMRDTQYF.

The chain has TRBV27 and TRBJ1-1, with no clear D. Trimming removed 3 bases at V and 1 base at J, with 6 bases between. In germline, CDR1 is MNHEY, CDR2 SMNVEV (reference sequence). The CDR3 has 13 amino acids. DNA for the CDR3: TGTGCCAGCAGTTTTTCTCCGAACACTGAAGCTTTCTTT. Protein product: CASSFSPNTEAFF.

The chain joins TRBV9 to TRBJ2-7, with TRBD1 matching 10 bases. CDR1 SGDLS and CDR2 YYNGEE come from the germline V gene. This CDR3 has 15 residues. The junction had 4 bases not matched to a gene; V was cut back by 3 bases and J by 1 base. The chain's CDR3 is CASSAPGQGSYEQYF. DNA for the CDR3: TGTGCCAGCAGCGCCCCGGGACAGGGGTCCTACGAGCAGTACTTC.

The rearrangement uses TRBV5-1 and TRBJ2-7; 7 nucleotides align to TRBD1. Germline V gives CDR1 SGHRS, CDR2 YFSETQ. This CDR3 has 14 residues. Trimming cost V 10 bases and J 0 bases; bases outside gene matches: 10. CDR3 amino acids: CASRGPISSYEQYF. The CDR3, as DNA: TGCGCCTCGAGGGGGCCTATTAGCTCCTACGAGCAGTACTTC.

The V and J genes are TRBV5-4 and TRBJ2-7; TRBD1 matches at 10 bases. The CDR3 covers 15 residues. Per germline, CDR1 SGHNT and CDR2 YYREEE (reference sequence). V lost 0 bases, J lost 4 bases, and 4 bases stayed unmatched. The DNA of the CDR3 is TGTGCCAGCAGCTTGGAGGGACAGGGGCCATACGAGCAGTACTTC. It encodes CASSLEGQGPYEQYF.

V gene TRBV2 combines with J gene TRBJ1-1; TRBD1 agrees at 8 bases. CDR3 size: 15 residues. J lost 3 bases, V lost 1 base, and 4 bases had no gene match. Per germline, CDR1 SNHLY and CDR2 FYNNEI. This chain's CDR3 is CASSEGTGRYTEAFF. CDR3 bases: TGTGCCAGCAGTGAAGGGACAGGGAGGTACACTGAAGCTTTCTTT.

The V gene is TRBV7-3, the J gene TRBJ2-2; D is ambiguous. Per the germline V gene, CDR1 is SGHTA and CDR2 is FQGTGA. The V end lost 5 bases, the J end lost 0 bases, and 4 bases lay between the germline ends. The CDR3 is made up of 13 amino acids. CDR3 sequence: CASSPTNTGELFF. The CDR3 DNA follows: TGTGCCAGCAGCCCAACGAACACCGGGGAGCTGTTTTTT. Using reference TRBV7-3 and TRBJ2-2 for the parts outside the CDR3, the full variable domain is GAGVSQTPSNKVTEKGKYVELRCDPISGHTALYWYRQSLGQGPEFLIYFQGTGAADDSGLPNDRFFAVRPEGSVSTLKIQRTERGDSAVYLCASSPTNTGELFFGEGSRLTVL.

DNA for the CDR3: TGTGCCTGGAGTGTAAGGAGCTCTGGAAACACCATATATTTT. Encoded protein: CAWSVRSSGNTIYF. J is TRBJ1-3 and V is TRBV30; D call uncertain. Germline CDR1 is GTSNPN and CDR2 is SVGIG (reference sequence). The V and J ends lost 0 bases and 0 bases respectively, with 6 bases between them. The CDR3 extends over 14 amino acids. Complete variable domain (other parts from reference TRBV30 and TRBJ1-3): SQTIHQWPATLVQPVGSPLSLECTVEGTSNPNLYWYRQAAGRGLQLLFYSVGIGQISSEVPQNLSASRPQDRQFILSSKKLLLSDSGFYLCAWSVRSSGNTIYFGEGSWLTVV.

This chain links TRBV5-1 with TRBJ2-5; TRBD2 aligns across 11 bases. The ends lost 1 base at V and 7 bases at J; junction bases unmatched: 6. Looked up from germline, CDR1 is SGHRS and CDR2 is YFSETQ. This CDR3 is built from 15 residues. The CDR3 sequence: CASSLTSGSRGTQYF. The CDR3 bases are TGCGCCAGCAGCTTGACTAGCGGGAGCCGTGGGACCCAGTACTTC.